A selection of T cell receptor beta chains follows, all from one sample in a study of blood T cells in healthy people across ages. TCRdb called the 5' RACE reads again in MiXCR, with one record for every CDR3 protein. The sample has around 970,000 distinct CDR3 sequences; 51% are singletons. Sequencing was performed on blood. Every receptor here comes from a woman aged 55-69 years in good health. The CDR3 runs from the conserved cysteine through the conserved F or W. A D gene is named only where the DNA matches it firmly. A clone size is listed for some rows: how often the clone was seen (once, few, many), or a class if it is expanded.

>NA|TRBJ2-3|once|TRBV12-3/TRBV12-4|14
CASSPRTATDTQYF
TGTGCCAGCAGTCCCCGGACTGCCACAGATACGCAGTATTTT
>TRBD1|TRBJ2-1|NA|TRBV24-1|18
CATSDLPGQRFSYNEQFF
TGTGCCACCAGTGATTTGCCGGGACAGCGGTTCTCCTACAATGAGCAGTTCTTC
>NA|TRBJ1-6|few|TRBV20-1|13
CSASRDQNSPLHF
TGCAGTGCTAGTCGGGACCAAAATTCACCCCTCCACTTT
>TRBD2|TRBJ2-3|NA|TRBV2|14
CATKPGLPSDTQYF
TGTGCCACAAAGCCGGGACTACCCTCCGATACGCAGTATTTT
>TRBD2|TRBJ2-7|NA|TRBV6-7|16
CASSSPRGGLYNEQYF
TGTGCCAGCAGTTCCCCCCGGGGGGGGCTCTACAATGAGCAGTACTTC
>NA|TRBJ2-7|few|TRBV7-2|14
CASSAGHPSYEQYF
TGTGCCAGCAGCGCGGGACATCCGTCCTACGAGCAGTACTTC
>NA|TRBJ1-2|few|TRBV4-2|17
CASSQEPGLGAAGGYTF
TGTGCCAGCAGCCAAGAACCTGGCTTGGGAGCAGCCGGTGGCTACACCTTC
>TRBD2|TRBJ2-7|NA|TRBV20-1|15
CSALNPSGRQGEQYF
TGCAGTGCTCTCAATCCTAGCGGTCGACAAGGGGAGCAGTACTTC
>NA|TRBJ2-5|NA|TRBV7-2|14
CASSLFGPQETQYF
TGTGCCAGCAGCTTATTTGGGCCCCAAGAGACCCAGTACTTC
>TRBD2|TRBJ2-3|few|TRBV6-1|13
CALGEGVGDTQYF
TGTGCCCTTGGGGAGGGAGTTGGAGATACGCAGTATTTT
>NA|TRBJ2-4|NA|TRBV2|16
CASSSGEVLSIDIQYF
TGTGCCAGCAGTTCAGGGGAGGTGTTATCTATTGACATTCAGTACTTC
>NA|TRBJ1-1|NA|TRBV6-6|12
CASSSSGSEAFF
TGTGCCAGCAGCTCTTCGGGGTCTGAAGCTTTCTTT
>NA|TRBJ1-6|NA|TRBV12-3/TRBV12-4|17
CASSLAGFTLYNSPLHF
TGTGCCAGCAGTTTAGCCGGATTCACCCTTTATAATTCACCCCTCCACTTT
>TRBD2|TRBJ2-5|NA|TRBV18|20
CASSPRVHPRLAGVGETQYF
TGTGCCAGCTCACCAAGGGTCCATCCACGACTAGCGGGAGTGGGGGAGACCCAGTACTTC
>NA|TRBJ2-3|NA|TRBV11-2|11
CASGLGDMKYF
TGTGCCAGCGGCTTAGGGGACATGAAGTATTTT
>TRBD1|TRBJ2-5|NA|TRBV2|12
CASRDRAQEQYF
TGTGCCAGCCGGGACAGGGCGCAGGAGCAGTACTTC
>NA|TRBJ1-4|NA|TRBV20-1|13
CSARKGLNEKLFF
TGCAGTGCGAGGAAAGGTTTAAATGAAAAACTGTTTTTT
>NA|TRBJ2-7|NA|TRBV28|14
CASSPVGGPHEQYF
TGTGCCAGCAGTCCTGTTGGAGGCCCCCACGAGCAGTACTTC
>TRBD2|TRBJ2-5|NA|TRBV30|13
CAWSSGLVQGQYF
TGTGCCTGGAGCTCCGGACTAGTCCAAGGGCAGTACTTC
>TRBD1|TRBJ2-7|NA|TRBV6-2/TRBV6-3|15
CASSYPRTGAYEQYF
TGTGCCAGCAGTTACCCCCGGACAGGGGCCTACGAGCAGTACTTC
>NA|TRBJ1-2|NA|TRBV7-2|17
CASSLAFGDGQNYGYTF
TGTGCCAGCAGCTTAGCTTTCGGGGACGGGCAGAACTATGGCTACACCTTC
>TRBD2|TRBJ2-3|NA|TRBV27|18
CASSLLLAGGISTDTQYF
TGTGCCAGCAGTTTATTACTAGCGGGAGGGATTAGCACAGATACGCAGTATTTT
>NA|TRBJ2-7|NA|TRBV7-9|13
CASVRTEAYEQYF
TGTGCCAGCGTAAGGACGGAAGCCTACGAGCAGTACTTC
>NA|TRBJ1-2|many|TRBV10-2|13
CASTARRNYGYTF
TGCGCCAGCACTGCCAGGAGAAACTATGGCTACACCTTC
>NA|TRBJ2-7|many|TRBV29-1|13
CSVMTGTNDEQYF
TGCAGCGTCATGACAGGGACTAACGACGAGCAGTACTTC
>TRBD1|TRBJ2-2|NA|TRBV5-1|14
CASSSGQANGELFF
TGCGCCAGCAGCTCGGGACAGGCTAACGGGGAGCTGTTTTTT
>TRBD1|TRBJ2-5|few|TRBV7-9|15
CASSSSTGAQETQYF
TGTGCCAGCAGCTCATCGACAGGGGCCCAAGAGACCCAGTACTTC
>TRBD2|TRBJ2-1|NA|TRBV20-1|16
CSAQPLAGGTHNEQFF
TGCAGTGCCCAACCATTAGCGGGAGGAACCCACAATGAGCAGTTCTTC
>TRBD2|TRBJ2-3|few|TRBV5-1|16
CASSFRGGSRTDTQYF
TGCGCCAGCAGCTTCAGAGGCGGGAGCCGCACAGATACGCAGTATTTT
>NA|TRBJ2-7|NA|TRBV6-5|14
CASRPRGGTYEQYF
TGTGCCAGCAGACCGAGGGGCGGAACCTACGAGCAGTACTTC
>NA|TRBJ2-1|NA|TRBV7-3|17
CASSPTAPGAWANEQFF
TGTGCCAGCAGCCCCACGGCGCCGGGGGCGTGGGCCAATGAGCAGTTCTTC
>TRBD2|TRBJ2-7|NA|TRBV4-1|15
CASSQGGSREYEQYF
TGCGCCAGCAGCCAAGGGGGCTCGCGGGAGTACGAGCAGTACTTC
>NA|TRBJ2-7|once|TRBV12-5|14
CASGSDRIPYEQYF
TGTGCTAGTGGTTCGGACCGGATACCCTACGAGCAGTACTTC
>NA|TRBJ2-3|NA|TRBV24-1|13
CATSWDTTDTQYF
TGTGCCACCAGCTGGGACACCACAGATACGCAGTATTTT
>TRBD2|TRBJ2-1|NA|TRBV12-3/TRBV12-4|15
CAGSLGLAELNEQFF
TGTGCCGGCAGTTTAGGGCTAGCGGAGCTCAATGAGCAGTTCTTC
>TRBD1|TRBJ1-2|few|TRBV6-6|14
CASSSDRVGYGYTF
TGTGCCAGCAGTTCGGACAGGGTGGGATATGGCTACACCTTC
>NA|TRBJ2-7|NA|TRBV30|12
CAWSVTGFEQYF
TGTGCCTGGAGTGTAACGGGGTTCGAGCAGTACTTC
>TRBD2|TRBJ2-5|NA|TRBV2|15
CASSQGLVAGETQYF
TGTGCCAGCAGCCAGGGACTAGTGGCTGGGGAGACCCAGTACTTC
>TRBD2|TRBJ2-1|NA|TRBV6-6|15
CASRAKREVYNEQFF
TGTGCCAGCAGGGCTAAGCGGGAGGTCTACAATGAGCAGTTCTTC
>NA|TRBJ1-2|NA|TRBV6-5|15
CASSPSHWTNYGYTF
TGTGCCAGCAGTCCCTCACACTGGACTAACTATGGCTACACCTTC
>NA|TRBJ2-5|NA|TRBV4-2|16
CASSQELYPRSWTQYF
TGTGCCAGCAGCCAAGAGCTCTACCCTAGAAGTTGGACCCAGTACTTC
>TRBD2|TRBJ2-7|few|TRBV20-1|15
CSARDISGSTYEQYF
TGCAGTGCTAGAGATATAAGCGGGAGCACATACGAGCAGTACTTC
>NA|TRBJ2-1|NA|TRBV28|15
CASSRRIPSYNEQFF
TGTGCCAGCAGCCGGCGGATCCCCTCCTACAATGAGCAGTTCTTC
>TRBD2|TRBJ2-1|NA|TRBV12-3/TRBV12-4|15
CASSFSLAGVGEQFF
TGTGCCAGCAGTTTCAGTCTAGCGGGAGTGGGTGAGCAGTTCTTC
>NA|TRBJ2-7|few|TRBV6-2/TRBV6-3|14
CASSRPDLGAEQYF
TGTGCCAGCAGTCGGCCAGACCTGGGGGCCGAGCAGTACTTC
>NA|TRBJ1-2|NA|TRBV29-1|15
CSAGGPVEVSYGYTF
TGCAGCGCTGGGGGGCCAGTGGAGGTCTCCTATGGCTACACCTTC
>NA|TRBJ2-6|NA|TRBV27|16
CASNPRPTSGANVLTF
TGTGCCAGCAACCCTAGACCGACCTCTGGGGCCAACGTCCTGACTTTC
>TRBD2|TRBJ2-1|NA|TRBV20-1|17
CSASRTSPMSSYNEQFF
TGCAGTGCTAGCCGGACTAGCCCTATGAGCTCCTACAATGAGCAGTTCTTC
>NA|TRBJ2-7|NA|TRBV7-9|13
CASSPRDSDEQYF
TGTGCCAGCAGCCCGAGGGACTCCGACGAGCAGTACTTC
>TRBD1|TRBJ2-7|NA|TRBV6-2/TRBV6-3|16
CASSYSPGTGGHEQYF
TGTGCCAGCAGTTACTCCCCCGGGACAGGGGGCCACGAGCAGTACTTC
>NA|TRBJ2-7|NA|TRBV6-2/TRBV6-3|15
CASSYLRQASYEQYF
TGTGCCAGCAGTTACTTGAGACAGGCCTCCTACGAGCAGTACTTC
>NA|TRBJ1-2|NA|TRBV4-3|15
CASSRTPDGNYGYTF
TGCGCCAGCAGCCGTACCCCGGACGGAAACTATGGCTACACCTTC
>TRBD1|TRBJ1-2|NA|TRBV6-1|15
CASSEAGTGDYGYTF
TGTGCCAGCAGTGAAGCAGGGACAGGGGACTATGGCTACACCTTC
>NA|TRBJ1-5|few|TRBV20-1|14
CSASLWGGNQPQHF
TGCAGTGCCTCTCTGTGGGGGGGCAATCAGCCCCAGCATTTT
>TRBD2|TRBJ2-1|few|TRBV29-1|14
CSVELAGQVNEQFF
TGCAGCGTTGAACTAGCGGGACAAGTCAATGAGCAGTTCTTC
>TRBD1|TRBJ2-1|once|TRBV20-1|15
CSASRPGQSYNEQFF
TGCAGTGCTAGTAGGCCGGGACAGTCCTACAATGAGCAGTTCTTC
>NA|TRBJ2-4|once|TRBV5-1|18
CASSMTWSSQKTTNIQYF
TGCGCCAGCAGCATGACCTGGTCGAGCCAAAAAACGACAAACATTCAGTACTTC
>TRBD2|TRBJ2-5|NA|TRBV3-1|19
CASSQEIELAGVGQETQYF
TGTGCCAGCAGCCAAGAGATCGAACTAGCGGGAGTGGGGCAAGAGACCCAGTACTTC
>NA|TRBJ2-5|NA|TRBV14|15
CASSQTGDPKETQYF
TGTGCCAGCAGCCAAACGGGGGATCCCAAAGAGACCCAGTACTTC
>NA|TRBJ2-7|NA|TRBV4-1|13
CASSQTNSYEQYF
TGCGCCAGCAGCCAGACAAATAGCTACGAGCAGTACTTC